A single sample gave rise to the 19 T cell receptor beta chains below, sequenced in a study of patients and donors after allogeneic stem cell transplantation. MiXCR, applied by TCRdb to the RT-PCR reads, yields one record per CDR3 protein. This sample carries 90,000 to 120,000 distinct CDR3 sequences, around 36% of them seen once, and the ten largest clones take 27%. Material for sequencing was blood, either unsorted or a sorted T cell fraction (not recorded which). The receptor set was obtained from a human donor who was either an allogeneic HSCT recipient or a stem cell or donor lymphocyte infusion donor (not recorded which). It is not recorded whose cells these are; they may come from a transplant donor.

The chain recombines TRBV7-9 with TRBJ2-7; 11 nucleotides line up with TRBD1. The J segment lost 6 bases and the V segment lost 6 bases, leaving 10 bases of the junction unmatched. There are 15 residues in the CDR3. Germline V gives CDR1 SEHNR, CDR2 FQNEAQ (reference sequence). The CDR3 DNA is TGTGCCAGCAGTAACCGGGACAGGGGGAACCGCGAGCAGTACTTC. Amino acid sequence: CASSNRDRGNREQYF.

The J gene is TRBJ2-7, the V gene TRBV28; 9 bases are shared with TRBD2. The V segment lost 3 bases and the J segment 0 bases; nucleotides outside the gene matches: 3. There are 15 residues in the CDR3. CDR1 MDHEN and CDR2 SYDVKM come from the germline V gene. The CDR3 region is CASSLASGNSYEQYF. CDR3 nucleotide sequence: TGTGCCAGCAGTTTGGCTAGCGGGAACTCCTACGAGCAGTACTTC.

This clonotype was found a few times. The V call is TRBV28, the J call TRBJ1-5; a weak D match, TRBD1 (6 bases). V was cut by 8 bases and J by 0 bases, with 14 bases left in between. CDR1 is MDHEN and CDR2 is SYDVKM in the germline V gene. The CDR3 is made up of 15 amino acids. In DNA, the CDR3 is TGTGCCAGCTATGGACAGACCTATAGCAATCAGCCCCAGCATTTT. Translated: CASYGQTYSNQPQHF.

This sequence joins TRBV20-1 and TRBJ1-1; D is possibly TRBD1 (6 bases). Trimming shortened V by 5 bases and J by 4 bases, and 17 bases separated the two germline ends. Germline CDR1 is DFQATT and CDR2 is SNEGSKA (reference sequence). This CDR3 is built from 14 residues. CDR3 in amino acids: CSACKYRVATEAFF. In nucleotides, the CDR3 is TGCAGTGCTTGCAAATACAGGGTGGCCACTGAAGCTTTCTTT.

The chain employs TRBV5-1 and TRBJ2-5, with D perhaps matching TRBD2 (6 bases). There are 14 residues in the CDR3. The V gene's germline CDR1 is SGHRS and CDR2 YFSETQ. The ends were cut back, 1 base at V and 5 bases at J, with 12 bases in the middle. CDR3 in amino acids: CASSLSLAGETQYF. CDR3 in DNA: TGCGCCAGCAGCTTGTCACTAGCAGGCGAGACCCAGTACTTC.

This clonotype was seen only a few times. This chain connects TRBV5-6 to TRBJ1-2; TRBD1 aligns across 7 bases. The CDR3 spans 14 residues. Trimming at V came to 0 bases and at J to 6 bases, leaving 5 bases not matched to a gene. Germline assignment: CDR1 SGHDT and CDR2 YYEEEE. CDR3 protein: CASSLVTGADGYTF. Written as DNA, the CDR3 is TGTGCCAGCAGCTTGGTAACAGGGGCCGATGGCTACACCTTC.

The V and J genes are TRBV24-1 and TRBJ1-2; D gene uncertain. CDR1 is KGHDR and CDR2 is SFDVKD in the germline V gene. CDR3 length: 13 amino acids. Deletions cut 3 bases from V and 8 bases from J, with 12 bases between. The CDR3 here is CATSDRSTQGYTF. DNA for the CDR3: TGTGCCACCAGTGATCGAAGCACACAAGGCTACACCTTC.

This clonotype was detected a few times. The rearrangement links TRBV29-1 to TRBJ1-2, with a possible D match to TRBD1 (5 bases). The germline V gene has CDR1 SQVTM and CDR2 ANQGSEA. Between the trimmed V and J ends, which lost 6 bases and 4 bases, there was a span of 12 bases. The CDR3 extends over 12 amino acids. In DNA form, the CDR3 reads TGCAGCGTCGGACAATCTGGCTATGGCTACACCTTC. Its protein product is CSVGQSGYGYTF.

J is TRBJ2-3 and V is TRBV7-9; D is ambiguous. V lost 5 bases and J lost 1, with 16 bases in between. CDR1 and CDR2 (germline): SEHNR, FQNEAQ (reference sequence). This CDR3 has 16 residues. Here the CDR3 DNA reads TGTGCCAGCAGCCCTCGACGGCAGGCGCGCACAGATACGCAGTATTTT. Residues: CASSPRRQARTDTQYF.

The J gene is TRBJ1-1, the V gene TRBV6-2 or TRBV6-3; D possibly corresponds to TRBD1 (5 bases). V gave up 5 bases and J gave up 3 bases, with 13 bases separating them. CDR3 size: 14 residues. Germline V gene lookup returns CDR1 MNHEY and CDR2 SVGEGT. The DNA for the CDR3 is TGTGCCAGCAGTAATGGGGGGTTCGACACTGAAGCTTTCTTT. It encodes CASSNGGFDTEAFF.

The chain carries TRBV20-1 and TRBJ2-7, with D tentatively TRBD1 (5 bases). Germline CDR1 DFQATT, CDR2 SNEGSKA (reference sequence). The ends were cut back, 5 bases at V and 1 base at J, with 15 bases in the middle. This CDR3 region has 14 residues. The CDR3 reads CSAAPLGLSYEQYF. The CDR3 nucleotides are TGCAGTGCTGCGCCTCTGGGGCTTTCCTACGAGCAGTACTTC.

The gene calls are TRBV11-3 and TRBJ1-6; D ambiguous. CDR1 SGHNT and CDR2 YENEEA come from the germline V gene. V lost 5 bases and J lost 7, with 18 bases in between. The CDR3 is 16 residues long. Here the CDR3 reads CASSPTNSRGNSPLHF. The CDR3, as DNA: TGTGCCAGCAGCCCTACGAATTCCCGGGGAAATTCACCCCTCCACTTT.

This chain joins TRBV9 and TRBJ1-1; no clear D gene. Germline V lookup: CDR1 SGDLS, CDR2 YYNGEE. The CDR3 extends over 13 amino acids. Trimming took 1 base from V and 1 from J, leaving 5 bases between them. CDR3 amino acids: CASSVLSNTEAFF. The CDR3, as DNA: TGTGCCAGCAGCGTACTTTCGAACACTGAAGCTTTCTTT.

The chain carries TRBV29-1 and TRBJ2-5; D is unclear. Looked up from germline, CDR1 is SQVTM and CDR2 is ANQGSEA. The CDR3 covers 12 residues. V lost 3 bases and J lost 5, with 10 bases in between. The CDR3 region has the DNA TGCAGCGTTGATATAGGGCCGGAGACCCAGTACTTC. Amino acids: CSVDIGPETQYF.

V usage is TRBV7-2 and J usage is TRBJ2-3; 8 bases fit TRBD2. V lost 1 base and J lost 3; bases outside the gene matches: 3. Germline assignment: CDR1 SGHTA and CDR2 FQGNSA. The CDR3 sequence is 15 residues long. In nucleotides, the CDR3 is TGTGCCAGCAGCTTAGGAGGACTAGCAACAGATACGCAGTATTTT. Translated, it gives CASSLGGLATDTQYF. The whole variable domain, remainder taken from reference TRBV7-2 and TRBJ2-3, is GAGVSQSPSNKVTEKGKDVELRCDPISGHTALYWYRQSLGQGLEFLIYFQGNSAPDKSGLPSDRFSAERTGGSVSTLTIQRTQQEDSAVYLCASSLGGLATDTQYFGPGTRLTVL.

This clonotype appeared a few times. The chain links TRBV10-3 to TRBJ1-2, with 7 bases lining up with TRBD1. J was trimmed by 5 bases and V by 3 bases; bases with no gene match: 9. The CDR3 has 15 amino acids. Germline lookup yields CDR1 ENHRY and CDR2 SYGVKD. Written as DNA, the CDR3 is TGTGCCATCAGTGATCGAGGACAGGCTTCTTATGGCTACACCTTC. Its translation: CAISDRGQASYGYTF.

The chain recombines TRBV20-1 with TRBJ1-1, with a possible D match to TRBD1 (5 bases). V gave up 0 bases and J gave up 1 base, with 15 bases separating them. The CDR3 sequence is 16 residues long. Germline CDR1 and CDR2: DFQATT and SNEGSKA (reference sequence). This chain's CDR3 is CSAREGERPANTEAFF. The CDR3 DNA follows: TGCAGTGCTAGAGAGGGGGAGAGGCCGGCGAACACTGAAGCTTTCTTT.

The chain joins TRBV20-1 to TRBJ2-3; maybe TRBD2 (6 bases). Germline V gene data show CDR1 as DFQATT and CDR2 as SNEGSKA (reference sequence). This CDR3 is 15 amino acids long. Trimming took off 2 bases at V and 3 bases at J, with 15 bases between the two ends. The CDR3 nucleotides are TGCAGTGCTAGAATCGGGACTCGAGCGACAGATACGCAGTATTTT. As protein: CSARIGTRATDTQYF.

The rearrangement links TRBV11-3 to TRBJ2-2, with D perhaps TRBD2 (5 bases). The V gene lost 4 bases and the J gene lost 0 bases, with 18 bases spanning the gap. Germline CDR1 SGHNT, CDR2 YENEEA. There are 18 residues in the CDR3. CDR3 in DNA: TGTGCCAGCAGCTCGCCACCTTTAGCGTATCCGAACACCGGGGAGCTGTTTTTT. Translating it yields CASSSPPLAYPNTGELFF.